One and the same sample provided the 8 T cell receptor beta chains below, sequenced in a study of cytomegalovirus exposure and HLA in healthy donors. The PCR used 60 Vbeta and 13 Jbeta primers. The repertoire was sequenced with immunoSEQ multiplex PCR; TCRdb's copy has only in-frame clones and lacks some. Among 310,000 or so clones, 70% to 90% were seen once, and the ten largest hold about 2.3%. Specimen: PBMCs. The receptor set was obtained from a woman aged 18-29 years in good health and CMV-seronegative.

The genes are TRBV7-9 and TRBJ2-3; D is undetermined. The CDR3 has 14 residues. CDR1 SEHNR and CDR2 FQNEAQ come from the germline V gene (reference sequence). Trimming took off 2 bases at V and 3 bases at J, with 9 bases between the two ends. The CDR3 loop reads CASSLSQTTDTQYF. CDR3 DNA: TGTGCCAGCAGCTTAAGCCAGACAACAGATACGCAGTATTTT. The variable domain in full, completed from reference TRBV7-9 and TRBJ2-3, reads DTGVSQNPRHKITKRGQNVTFRCDPISEHNRLYWYRQTLGQGPEFLTYFQNEAQLEKSRLLSDRFSAERPKGSFSTLEIQRTEQGDSAMYLCASSLSQTTDTQYFGPGTRLTVL.

This clone was detected only once. The same CDR3 also results from other DNA sequences found in this sample. The chain joins TRBV6-1 to TRBJ1-2; 9 nucleotides align to TRBD1. This CDR3 is 14 amino acids long. The V gene's germline CDR1 is MNHNS and CDR2 SASEGT. With 6 bases clipped from V and 2 bases from J, the junction kept 4 bases outside the gene matches. The CDR3: CASRRTGENYGYTF. CDR3 DNA: TGTGCCAGCAGGCGGACAGGGGAGAACTATGGCTACACCTTC.

The chain has TRBV9 and TRBJ1-2, with TRBD1 matching over 10 bases. Germline V gene sequence: CDR1 SGDLS, CDR2 YYNGEE. The CDR3 totals 14 residues. The V segment lost 3 bases and the J segment 2 bases; nucleotides outside the gene matches: 1. CDR3 DNA: TGTGCCAGCAGCGGGACAGGGGGGAACTATGGCTACACCTTC. Its protein product is CASSGTGGNYGYTF.

This clone is a singleton in its sample. V gene TRBV4-2 combines with J gene TRBJ2-7; TRBD1 might be the D (6 bases). V was pared by 0 bases and J by 1 base, with 13 bases between. Germline V CDR1 and CDR2: LGHNA, YNFKEQ. This CDR3 has 16 amino acids. The CDR3 here is CASSQDWQGTSYEQYF. The CDR3, as DNA: TGTGCCAGCAGCCAAGATTGGCAGGGGACGTCCTACGAGCAGTACTTC.

The chain has TRBV5-1 and TRBJ2-7, with 10 bases matching TRBD2. V trimming: 1 base; J trimming: 2 bases; junction bases outside the gene matches: 15. The CDR3 loop spans 19 amino acids. The germline V gene encodes CDR1 SGHRS and CDR2 YFSETQ. The CDR3 coding sequence is TGCGCCAGCAGCTTGCGGGCTAGCGGGGGACCCACCAACACCTACGAGCAGTACTTC. This encodes CASSLRASGGPTNTYEQYF.

The chain has TRBV5-6 and TRBJ2-7, with D perhaps TRBD2 (6 bases). From germline, CDR1 is SGHDT and CDR2 YYEEEE. The CDR3 contains 14 residues. Trimming removed 1 base from V and 5 bases from J, with 13 bases in between. This chain's CDR3 is CASSLSGREDEQYF. DNA of the CDR3: TGTGCCAGCAGCTTGTCTGGCAGGGAGGACGAGCAGTACTTC.

The CDR3 DNA reads TGTGCCAGCAGTGCAAGGAGCGGGGGGGTGGATACGCAGTATTTT. Translated: CASSARSGGVDTQYF. The chain uses TRBV2 and TRBJ2-3, with 10 bases lining up with TRBD2. Unmatched junction bases numbered 7, after V lost 4 bases and J lost 6 bases. The CDR3 is made up of 15 amino acids. The germline V gene has CDR1 SNHLY and CDR2 FYNNEI.

The chain joins TRBV7-2 to TRBJ2-3; 8 positions match TRBD1. The V gene end was trimmed by 3 bases and the J gene end by 4 bases; junction bases not matched to a gene: 12. The V gene's germline CDR1 is SGHTA and CDR2 FQGNSA. The CDR3 consists of 17 residues. The CDR3 is CASSFPLTGEVPDTQYF. As DNA, the CDR3 is TGTGCCAGCAGCTTTCCTTTGACAGGGGAGGTCCCAGATACGCAGTATTTT.